This paragraph reports one T cell receptor (beta chain). Its antigen remains unidentified. The junction had 2 bases not matched to a gene; V was cut back by 0 bases and J by 7 bases. The CDR3 covers 13 residues. Germline lookup yields CDR1 SGHNT and CDR2 YENEEA. Genomic DNA yielded TCR beta CDR3, amplified by two-round multiplex PCR. Primers (each specific to one TRBV or TRBJ gene) were used in first-round PCR. TCRdb recomputed calls from the multiplex PCR reads with MiXCR, one row per CDR3 protein. Here the sample spans around 16,000 distinct CDR3 sequences, around 40% being singletons. The data originate from a study of prognosis after radiotherapy for stage I lung cancer. On the study more broadly: Enrolled patients comprised around 13 with newly diagnosed primary stage I lung tumors and five with oligometastatic NSCLC after surgical resection of the primary tumor. Regarding the study as a whole: Once stereotactic body radiation therapy had been given, unique TCR clone counts fell, with a median of 10,088 versus 6,861.

This receptor was identified in a donor aged 50 or older with non-small cell lung cancer. The specimen was PBMCs, collected before or after stereotactic body radiation therapy (not recorded which). This chain uses TRBV11-3 with TRBJ1-1; 7 bases fit TRBD1. In DNA, the CDR3 is TGTGCCAGCAGCTTAGACAGGGGGAGTGAAGCTTTCTTT. Protein: CASSLDRGSEAFF.